The 29 T cell receptor beta chains given below trace back to one sample, sequenced in a study of shared clonotypes between healthy human individuals. Profiling relied on immunoSEQ multiplex PCR, and the TCRdb table lists in-frame clones only, not all of them. The table has about 960,000 clones, 76% seen once; the top ten hold nearly 1.5%. The sequenced sample was memory CD4+ T cells sorted from blood. As for subset: CD45RA-negative fraction. Receptors were obtained from a man younger than 35 in good health.

This clone was seen ten or more times. V gene TRBV9 combines with J gene TRBJ1-6; unclear D gene. This CDR3 spans 13 amino acids. The germline V gene encodes CDR1 SGDLS and CDR2 YYNGEE. V shed 7 bases and J shed 7 bases, with 12 bases lying between them. This CDR3 reads CASPRALNSPLHF. CDR3 DNA sequence: TGTGCCAGCCCCAGAGCATTAAATTCACCCCTCCACTTT.

V usage is TRBV5-1 and J usage is TRBJ2-1; D remains unclear. V was shortened by 4 bases and J by 8 bases, with 7 bases between the two germline ends. This CDR3 is 11 amino acids long. The germline V gene has CDR1 SGHRS and CDR2 YFSETQ. DNA for the CDR3: TGCGCCAGCAGCCGTAGCTATGAGCAGTTCTTC. Protein sequence: CASSRSYEQFF.

This clone was picked up a small number of times. This chain joins TRBV5-1 and TRBJ1-1, with 8 nucleotides matching TRBD1. Germline V gives CDR1 SGHRS, CDR2 YFSETQ. Trimming at V came to 3 bases and at J to 4 bases, leaving 8 bases not matched to a gene. This CDR3 spans 15 amino acids. The CDR3 loop is CASSSATGAGTEAFF. CDR3 DNA: TGCGCCAGCAGCTCCGCGACAGGGGCGGGCACTGAAGCTTTCTTT.

The chain couples TRBV6-4 to TRBJ2-1; maybe TRBD1 (5 bases). Per germline, CDR1 MRHNA and CDR2 SNTAGT. V lost 4 bases to trimming and J lost 0 bases, with 10 bases between them. This CDR3 is 15 amino acids long. The CDR3 protein is CASSVTDSSYNEQFF. For the CDR3, the DNA is TGTGCCAGCAGTGTGACAGATAGCTCCTACAATGAGCAGTTCTTC.

This clone was seen only a few times. The chain carries TRBV2 and TRBJ2-7; D unclear. Trimming left V 8 bases short and J 3 bases short, with 11 bases between. The CDR3 is 12 amino acids. CDR1 and CDR2 from the germline V gene are SNHLY and FYNNEI. The CDR3, as DNA: TGTGCCAGCGGATCAGATTACTACGAGCAGTACTTC. Translating it yields CASGSDYYEQYF.

This chain links TRBV7-2 with TRBJ2-5, with 10 nucleotides matching TRBD2. The DNA end is a closer match to TRBJ2-7, so the J assignment may be wrong. This CDR3 is built from 17 residues. In germline, CDR1 is SGHTA, CDR2 FQGNSA. The CDR3 reads CASSLGLAGVKSYEQYF. CDR3 coding DNA: TGTGCCAGCAGCTTAGGGCTAGCGGGAGTCAAATCCTACGAGCAGTACTTC.

The chain joins TRBV18 to TRBJ1-2; D is undetermined. The V gene's germline CDR1 is KGHSH and CDR2 LQKENI. This CDR3 is 17 amino acids long. V was cut by 4 bases and J by 0 bases, with 18 bases left in between. CDR3 protein: CASSLSRGGEANYGYTF. The DNA for the CDR3 is TGTGCCAGCTCACTCTCTCGGGGTGGAGAGGCTAACTATGGCTACACCTTC.

CDR3: CASSASSGARGQYF. The DNA of the CDR3 is TGCGCCAGCAGCGCAAGCTCCGGGGCCCGCGGGCAGTACTTC. V is TRBV5-1 and J is TRBJ2-7; perhaps D is TRBD1 or TRBD2 (5 bases each). This CDR3 has 14 residues. V was pared by 4 bases and J by 9 bases, with 20 bases between. The germline V gene encodes CDR1 SGHRS and CDR2 YFSETQ. The variable domain in full, with the rest retrieved from reference TRBV5-1 and TRBJ2-7, is KAGVTQTPRYLIKTRGQQVTLSCSPISGHRSVSWYQQTPGQGLQFLFEYFSETQRNKGNFPGRFSGRQFSNSRSEMNVSTLELGDSALYLCASSASSGARGQYFGPGTRLTVT.

This chain joins TRBV18 and TRBJ1-1, with 11 bases fitting TRBD1. The trim removed 6 bases at V and 3 bases at J, leaving 9 bases unmatched. The CDR3 sequence is 16 residues long. Germline CDR1 KGHSH, CDR2 LQKENI. CDR3 in DNA: TGTGCCAGCTCCCCCGGGACAGGGGGGGGACACACTGAAGCTTTCTTT. Translation: CASSPGTGGGHTEAFF. Drawing the rest from reference TRBV18 and TRBJ1-1, the complete variable domain is NAGVMQNPRHLVRRRGQEARLRCSPMKGHSHVYWYRQLPEEGLKFMVYLQKENIIDESGMPKERFSAEFPKEGPSILRIQQVVRGDSAAYFCASSPGTGGGHTEAFFGQGTRLTVV.

This clone was seen a few times. This rearrangement joins TRBV15 to TRBJ1-1; D is perhaps TRBD1 (5 bases). This CDR3 region has 14 residues. Germline loops: CDR1 LNHNV, CDR2 YYDKDF (reference sequence). V was pared by 2 bases and J by 11 bases, with 18 bases between. CDR3 sequence: CATSRNGHAMDAFF. The CDR3 coding sequence is TGTGCCACCAGCAGAAACGGACACGCCATGGATGCTTTCTTT.

This clone was recorded once. The chain carries TRBV6-5 and TRBJ1-5; D not resolved. CDR3 length equals 16 residues. CDR1 is MNHEY, CDR2 SVGAGI, per germline. The V gene lost 0 bases and the J gene lost 5 bases, with 14 bases spanning the gap. In DNA form, the CDR3 reads TGTGCCAGCAGTTACTCGACGATCGAGACCCATCAGCCCCAGCATTTT. This gives the protein CASSYSTIETHQPQHF.

The chain employs TRBV6-6 and TRBJ2-7; 9 bases align to TRBD1. This CDR3 spans 15 amino acids. The germline V gene has CDR1 MNHNY and CDR2 SVGAGI (reference sequence). V lost 6 bases and J lost 1; bases outside the gene matches: 7. CDR3 protein: CASSPRDRASYEQYF. CDR3 bases: TGTGCCAGCAGCCCCCGGGACAGGGCTTCCTACGAGCAGTACTTC.

J is TRBJ1-5 and V is TRBV27; D uncertain. Germline V gene lookup returns CDR1 MNHEY and CDR2 SMNVEV (reference sequence). V was cut by 2 bases and J by 1 base, with 9 bases left in between. The CDR3 is 15 amino acids. CDR3 protein: CASSLKGLSNQPQHF. For the CDR3, the DNA is TGTGCCAGCAGTTTAAAAGGGCTCAGCAATCAGCCCCAGCATTTT.

In regard to this clone: This clone may be a read error of a much larger clone one base away. Other nucleotide sequences from this sample produce the same CDR3. V gene TRBV7-9 combines with J gene TRBJ2-7; 8 nucleotides align to TRBD2. The germline V gene encodes CDR1 SEHNR and CDR2 FQNEAQ (reference sequence). The CDR3 is 14 amino acids. J lost 1 base, V lost 2 bases, and 1 base had no gene match. The CDR3 region is CASSLTSGSYEQYF. DNA for the CDR3: TGTGCCAGCAGCTTAACTAGCGGATCCTACGAGCAGTACTTC.

The rearrangement uses TRBV5-4 and TRBJ2-5; 11 nucleotides match TRBD2. The CDR3 loop spans 14 amino acids. Germline loops: CDR1 SGHNT, CDR2 YYREEE (reference sequence). Germline trimming cut 4 bases from V and 5 bases from J; bases unmatched to any gene: 4. For the CDR3, the DNA is TGTGCCAGCAGCATAGCGGGGGGGCTGGAGACCCAGTACTTC. It encodes CASSIAGGLETQYF.

V is TRBV9 and J is TRBJ1-6, with 7 bases identical to TRBD1. In germline, CDR1 is SGDLS, CDR2 YYNGEE. The CDR3 totals 18 residues. Trimming took 3 bases from V and 0 from J; bases not matched to a gene: 9. Written as DNA, the CDR3 is TGTGCCAGCAGCGACGACAGGGCAATGGGCTCCTATAATTCACCCCTCCACTTT. It is translated as CASSDDRAMGSYNSPLHF.

The chain links TRBV30 to TRBJ2-1, with TRBD1 matching over 7 bases. Losses at the gene ends were 5 bases for V and 4 bases for J; bases not matched to a gene: 8. Germline assignment: CDR1 GTSNPN and CDR2 SVGIG (reference sequence). The length of the CDR3 is 14 residues. The CDR3 sequence: CAWATGVPYNEQFF. CDR3 nucleotide sequence: TGTGCCTGGGCCACAGGGGTCCCGTACAATGAGCAGTTCTTC.

The chain recombines TRBV7-2 with TRBJ2-7, with 11 nucleotides matching TRBD2. Looked up from germline, CDR1 is SGHTA and CDR2 is FQGNSA. CDR3 length: 15 residues. J was trimmed by 2 bases and V by 3 bases; bases with no gene match: 3. The CDR3 bases are TGTGCCAGCAGCTTCGGGACTAGCGGTCCCTACGAGCAGTACTTC. This encodes CASSFGTSGPYEQYF.

The CDR3 loop reads CASSLRGGGAYEQYF. CDR3 sequence (DNA): TGTGCCAGCAGTTTACGGGGCGGCGGTGCCTACGAGCAGTACTTC. The chain carries TRBV28 and TRBJ2-7, with D perhaps TRBD1 or TRBD2 (5 bases each). The V and J ends lost 2 bases and 2 bases respectively, with 13 bases between them. CDR1 is MDHEN and CDR2 is SYDVKM in the germline V gene. The CDR3 contains 15 residues.

The genes are TRBV19 and TRBJ1-1; 11 bases match TRBD1. Germline loops: CDR1 LNHDA, CDR2 SQIVND (reference sequence). CDR3 length: 16 residues. The J segment lost 4 bases and the V segment lost 1 base, leaving 5 bases of the junction unmatched. Here the CDR3 reads CASSIAGTGGSTEAFF. As DNA, the CDR3 is TGTGCCAGTAGTATAGCTGGGACAGGGGGTAGCACTGAAGCTTTCTTT.

This chain connects TRBV5-1 to TRBJ1-2; 7 bases agree with TRBD1. The germline V gene encodes CDR1 SGHRS and CDR2 YFSETQ. CDR3 length equals 16 residues. Unmatched junction bases numbered 17, after V lost 4 bases and J lost 8 bases. DNA for the CDR3: TGCGCCAGCAGCCGAATTTATGACAGGGAAGGTGAAGGCTACACCTTC. Translated, it gives CASSRIYDREGEGYTF.

CDR3 coding DNA: TGTGCCAGCAGCTGGTACTCTCCTGGGGGGAGCACCGGGCAGCCCCAGCATTTT. Its protein is CASSWYSPGGSTGQPQHF. The V and J genes are TRBV5-6 and TRBJ1-5, with TRBD1 as a possible D gene (5 bases). The germline V and J ends were trimmed by 3 bases and 7 bases, with 26 bases remaining between them. Germline CDR1 is SGHDT and CDR2 is YYEEEE. CDR3 length: 18 residues. Full variable domain (missing parts from reference TRBV5-6 and TRBJ1-5): DAGVTQSPTHLIKTRGQQVTLRCSPKSGHDTVSWYQQALGQGPQFIFQYYEEEERQRGNFPDRFSGHQFPNYSSELNVNALLLGDSALYLCASSWYSPGGSTGQPQHFGDGTRLSIL.

This chain joins TRBV6-6 and TRBJ1-3; D is perhaps TRBD1 (5 bases). This CDR3 has 16 residues. Germline V CDR1 and CDR2: MNHNY, SVGAGI (reference sequence). V lost 4 bases and J lost 0, with 13 bases in between. Here the CDR3 reads CASSFSREGSGNTIYF. DNA of the CDR3: TGTGCCAGCAGTTTCTCCAGGGAAGGCTCTGGAAACACCATATATTTT.

The J gene is TRBJ2-3, the V gene TRBV29-1; D might be TRBD2 (6 bases). From germline, CDR1 is SQVTM and CDR2 ANQGSEA. Trimming took off 5 bases at V and 3 bases at J, with 15 bases between the two ends. The CDR3 spans 14 residues. The CDR3 protein is CSVSGSGGTDTQYF. CDR3 DNA sequence: TGCAGCGTTAGCGGAAGTGGGGGGACAGATACGCAGTATTTT.

With regard to this clone: This CDR3 is also generated by other DNA sequences in the sample. This chain uses TRBV7-9 with TRBJ1-1; no clear D. The CDR3 extends over 13 amino acids. Germline V gives CDR1 SEHNR, CDR2 FQNEAQ (reference sequence). Trimming stripped 2 bases from V and 1 base from J, with 5 bases between. The CDR3 coding sequence is TGTGCCAGCAGCTTATCCGGGAACACTGAAGCTTTCTTT. It translates to CASSLSGNTEAFF. The full variable domain, completed using reference TRBV7-9 and TRBJ1-1, is DTGVSQNPRHKITKRGQNVTFRCDPISEHNRLYWYRQTLGQGPEFLTYFQNEAQLEKSRLLSDRFSAERPKGSFSTLEIQRTEQGDSAMYLCASSLSGNTEAFFGQGTRLTVV.

This chain links TRBV5-4 with TRBJ1-1; no definite D call. V was pared by 4 bases and J by 7 bases, with 20 bases between. In germline, CDR1 is SGHNT, CDR2 YYREEE (reference sequence). The CDR3 is 15 amino acids. CDR3 in DNA: TGTGCCAGCAGCCCGTCCATCTTGACGGGGAATGAAGCTTTCTTT. This gives the protein CASSPSILTGNEAFF. The entire variable domain, with the rest obtained from reference TRBV5-4 and TRBJ1-1, is as follows: ETGVTQSPTHLIKTRGQQVTLRCSSQSGHNTVSWYQQALGQGPQFIFQYYREEENGRGNFPPRFSGLQFPNYSSELNVNALELDDSALYLCASSPSILTGNEAFFGQGTRLTVV.

The chain recombines TRBV5-4 with TRBJ1-4; no firm D call. CDR1 is SGHNT and CDR2 is YYREEE in the germline V gene (reference sequence). Trimming left V 4 bases short and J 7 bases short, with 17 bases between. The CDR3 length is 15 residues. Here the CDR3 DNA reads TGTGCCAGCAGCCAAGGCTCGGGATTGGGTGAAAAACTGTTTTTT. Amino acids: CASSQGSGLGEKLFF.

The chain has TRBV5-1 and TRBJ1-6; no definite D call. V was clipped by 0 bases and J by 5 bases, with 9 bases between them. This CDR3 is 15 amino acids long. CDR1 and CDR2 from the germline V gene are SGHRS and YFSETQ. Written as DNA, the CDR3 is TGCGCCAGCAGCTTGGCCCTCGGTGATAATTCACCCCTCCACTTT. As protein: CASSLALGDNSPLHF.

This chain links TRBV25-1 with TRBJ2-3; D ambiguous. The germline V gene encodes CDR1 MGHDK and CDR2 SYGVNS. The V gene lost 5 bases and the J gene lost 1 base, with 10 bases spanning the gap. This CDR3 contains 14 residues. CDR3 DNA sequence: TGTGCCAGCAGTACCCGAGAGGGCACAGATACGCAGTATTTT. Translating it yields CASSTREGTDTQYF.